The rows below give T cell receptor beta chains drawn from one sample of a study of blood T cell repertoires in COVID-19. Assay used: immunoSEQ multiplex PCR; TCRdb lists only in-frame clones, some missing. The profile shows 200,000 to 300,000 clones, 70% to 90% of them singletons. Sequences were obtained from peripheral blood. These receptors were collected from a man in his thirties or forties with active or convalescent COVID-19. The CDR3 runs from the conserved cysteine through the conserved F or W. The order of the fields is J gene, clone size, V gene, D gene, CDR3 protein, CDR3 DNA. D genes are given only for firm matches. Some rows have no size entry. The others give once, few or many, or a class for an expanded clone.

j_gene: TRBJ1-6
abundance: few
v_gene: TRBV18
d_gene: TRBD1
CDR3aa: CASSPGTGANNNSPLHF
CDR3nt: TGTGCCAGCTCACCAGGTACAGGGGCGAATAATAATTCACCCCTCCACTTT

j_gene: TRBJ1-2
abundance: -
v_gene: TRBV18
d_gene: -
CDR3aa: CASSPRKEGVLNYGYTF
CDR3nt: TGTGCCAGCTCACCACGTAAAGAGGGAGTTCTGAACTATGGCTACACCTTC

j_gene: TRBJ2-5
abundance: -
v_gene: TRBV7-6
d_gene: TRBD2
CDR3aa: CASSFGTSGGQETQYF
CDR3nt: TGTGCCAGCAGCTTCGGGACTAGCGGGGGCCAAGAGACCCAGTACTTC

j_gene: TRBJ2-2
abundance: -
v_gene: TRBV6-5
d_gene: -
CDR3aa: CASFPAGGTGELFF
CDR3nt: TGTGCCAGCTTCCCGGCCGGAGGTACCGGGGAGCTGTTTTTT

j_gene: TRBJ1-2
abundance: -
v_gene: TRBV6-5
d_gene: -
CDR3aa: CASSYTPQDLGDGYTF
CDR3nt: TGTGCCAGCAGTTACACCCCACAAGACCTAGGAGATGGCTACACCTTC

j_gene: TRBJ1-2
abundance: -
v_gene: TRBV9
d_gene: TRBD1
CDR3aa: CASSGYRGSNYGYTF
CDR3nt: TGTGCCAGCAGCGGGTACAGGGGTTCCAACTATGGCTACACCTTC

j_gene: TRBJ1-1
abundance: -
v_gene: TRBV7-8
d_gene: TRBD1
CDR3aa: CASSPRPTGVEIEAFF
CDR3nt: TGTGCCAGCAGCCCCCGCCCGACAGGGGTCGAGATTGAAGCTTTCTTT

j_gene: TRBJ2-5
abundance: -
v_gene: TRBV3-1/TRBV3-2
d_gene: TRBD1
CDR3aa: CASSVVTGVGETQYF
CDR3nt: TGTGCCAGCAGCGTCGTGACAGGGGTAGGGGAGACCCAGTACTTC

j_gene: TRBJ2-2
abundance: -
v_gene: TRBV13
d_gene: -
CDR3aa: CASSFERAGELFF
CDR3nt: TGTGCCAGCAGCTTTGAGCGGGCCGGGGAGCTGTTTTTT

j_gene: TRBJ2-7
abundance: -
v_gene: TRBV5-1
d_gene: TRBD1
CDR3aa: CASSSGQGSYEQYF
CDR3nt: TGCGCCAGCAGCTCGGGACAGGGCTCCTACGAGCAGTACTTC

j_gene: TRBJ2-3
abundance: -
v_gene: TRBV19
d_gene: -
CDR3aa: CASSILGSTDTQYF
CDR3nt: TGTGCCAGTAGTATACTGGGCAGCACAGATACGCAGTATTTT

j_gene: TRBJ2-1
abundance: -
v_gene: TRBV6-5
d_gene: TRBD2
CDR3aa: CASSYGLARRNEQFF
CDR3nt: TGTGCCAGCAGTTACGGACTAGCGCGGCGCAATGAGCAGTTCTTC

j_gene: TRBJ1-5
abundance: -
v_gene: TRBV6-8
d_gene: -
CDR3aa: CASSYSRGRVDQPQHF
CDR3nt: TGTGCCAGCAGTTACTCGAGAGGGAGGGTGGATCAGCCCCAGCATTTT

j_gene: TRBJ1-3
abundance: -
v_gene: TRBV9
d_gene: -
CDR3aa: CASSGLGEFSGNTIYF
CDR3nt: TGTGCCAGCAGCGGACTAGGGGAATTCTCTGGAAACACCATATATTTT

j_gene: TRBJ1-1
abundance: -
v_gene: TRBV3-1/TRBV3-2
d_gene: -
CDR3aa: CASSRDTATEAFF
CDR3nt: TGTGCCAGCAGTCGGGACACTGCCACTGAAGCTTTCTTT

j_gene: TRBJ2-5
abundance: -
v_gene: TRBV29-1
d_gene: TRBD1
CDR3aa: CSVTDRGETQYF
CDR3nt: TGCAGCGTTACGGACAGGGGAGAGACCCAGTACTTC

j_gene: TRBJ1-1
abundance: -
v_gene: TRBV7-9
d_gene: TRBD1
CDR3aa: CASSSGQEVNTEAFF
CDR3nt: TGTGCCAGCAGCTCTGGACAGGAGGTGAACACTGAAGCTTTCTTT

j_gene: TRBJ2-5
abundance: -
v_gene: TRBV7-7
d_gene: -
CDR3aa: CASSGGAQETQYF
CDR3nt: TGTGCCAGCAGTGGGGGGGCCCAAGAGACCCAGTACTTC

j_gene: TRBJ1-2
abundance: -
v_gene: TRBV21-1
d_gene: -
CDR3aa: CASSPLVRDDNYGYTF
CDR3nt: TGTGCCAGCAGCCCCTTGGTGAGGGATGATAACTATGGCTACACCTTC

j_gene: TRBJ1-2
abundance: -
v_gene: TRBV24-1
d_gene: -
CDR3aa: CATSDRRGGYTF
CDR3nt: TGTGCCACCAGTGACCGGAGGGGAGGCTACACCTTC

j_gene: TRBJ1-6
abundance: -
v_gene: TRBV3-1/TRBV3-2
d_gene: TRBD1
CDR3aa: CASSQDQDRAPNSPLHF
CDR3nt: TGTGCCAGCAGCCAAGATCAGGACAGGGCGCCAAATTCACCCCTCCACTTT

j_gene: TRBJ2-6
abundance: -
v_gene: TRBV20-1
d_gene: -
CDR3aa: CSAGEAPGANVLTF
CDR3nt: TGCAGTGCTGGTGAGGCTCCCGGGGCCAACGTCCTGACTTTC

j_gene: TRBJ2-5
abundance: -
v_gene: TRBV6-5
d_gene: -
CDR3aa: CASSQGLQETQYF
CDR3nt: TGTGCCAGCAGCCAGGGATTGCAAGAGACCCAGTACTTC

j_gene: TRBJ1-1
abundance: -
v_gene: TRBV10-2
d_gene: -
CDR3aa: CASTRGGGTEAFF
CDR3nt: TGCGCCAGCACAAGGGGGGGCGGGACAGAAGCTTTCTTT

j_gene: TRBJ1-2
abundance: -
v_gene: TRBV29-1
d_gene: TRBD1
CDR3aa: CSAEGTGTYGYTF
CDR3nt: TGCAGCGCCGAAGGGACAGGGACCTATGGCTACACCTTC

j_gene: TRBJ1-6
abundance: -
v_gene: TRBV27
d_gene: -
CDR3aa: CASRTRYSYNSPLHF
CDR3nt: TGTGCCAGCAGAACAAGATACTCCTATAATTCACCCCTCCACTTT

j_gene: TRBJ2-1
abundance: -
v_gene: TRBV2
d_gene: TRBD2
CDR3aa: CASSVSGGYNEQFF
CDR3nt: TGTGCCAGCAGTGTTAGCGGGGGGTACAATGAGCAGTTCTTC

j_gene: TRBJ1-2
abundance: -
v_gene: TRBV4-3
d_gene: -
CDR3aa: CASSQDSFGGGPGGYTF
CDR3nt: TGCGCCAGCAGCCAAGATAGCTTTGGCGGAGGTCCAGGAGGCTACACCTTC

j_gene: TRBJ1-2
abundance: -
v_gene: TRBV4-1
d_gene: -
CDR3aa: CASSPPWGPSQGYTF
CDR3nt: TGCGCCAGCAGCCCCCCCTGGGGGCCTTCGCAGGGCTACACCTTC

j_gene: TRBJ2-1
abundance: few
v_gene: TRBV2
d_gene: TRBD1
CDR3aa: CASSRQGSSYNEQFF
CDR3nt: TGTGCCAGCAGCCGACAGGGGAGCTCCTACAATGAGCAGTTCTTC

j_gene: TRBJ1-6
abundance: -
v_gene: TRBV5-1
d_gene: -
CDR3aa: CASSLEANSPLHF
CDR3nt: TGCGCCAGCAGCTTGGAAGCCAATTCACCCCTCCACTTT